The rows below give T cell receptor beta chains drawn from one sample of a study of blood T cell repertoires in COVID-19. Clones were read by immunoSEQ multiplex PCR, and TCRdb kept only the in-frame ones, dropping some. The data show 170,000 or so clones, with approximately 82% seen just once and around 15% held by the top ten. The sample taken for sequencing was PBMCs or T cells enriched from blood (not recorded which). These receptors were obtained from a woman in her forties or fifties who had recovered from COVID-19. The CDR3 runs from the conserved cysteine through the conserved F or W. A D gene is named only where the DNA matches it firmly. Not every row has a clone size; where given, it reads once, few, many or a size class.

V gene	clone size	D gene	J gene	CDR3 length	CDR3 protein	CDR3 DNA
TRBV6-2/TRBV6-3	.	.	TRBJ2-7	14	CASSPSPRSYEQYF	TGTGCCAGCAGTCCCTCCCCCCGGAGTTACGAGCAGTACTTC
TRBV3-1/TRBV3-2	many	.	TRBJ2-1	11	CASSQGGGQFF	TGTGCCAGCAGCCAAGGAGGAGGGCAGTTCTTC
TRBV7-9	.	.	TRBJ2-1	14	CASSFLGGYNEQFF	TGTGCCAGCAGCTTTTTGGGCGGGTACAATGAGCAGTTCTTC
TRBV15	.	.	TRBJ1-4	15	CATSRAGAGDEKLFF	TGTGCCACCAGCAGAGCAGGGGCAGGGGATGAAAAACTGTTTTTT
TRBV27	.	.	TRBJ1-1	15	CASSLPGQLNTEAFF	TGTGCCAGCAGTTTACCCGGACAGCTGAACACTGAAGCTTTCTTT
TRBV7-6	.	TRBD1	TRBJ2-5	15	CASSPGTGKKETQYF	TGTGCCAGCAGCCCCGGGACAGGGAAAAAAGAGACCCAGTACTTC
TRBV29-1	.	.	TRBJ1-1	13	CSVIQGPGTEAFF	TGCAGCGTAATACAGGGCCCGGGGACTGAAGCTTTCTTT
TRBV28	.	.	TRBJ2-3	19	CASSDPLGARLGNTDTQYF	TGTGCCAGCAGTGACCCCTTGGGAGCCAGACTTGGAAACACAGATACGCAGTATTTT
TRBV27	.	.	TRBJ2-3	16	CASSARAGLGGDTQYF	TGTGCCAGCAGTGCCCGGGCCGGCCTCGGGGGAGATACGCAGTATTTT
TRBV28	.	.	TRBJ1-6	13	CASREGNGSPLHF	TGTGCCAGCAGGGAGGGGAACGGTTCACCCCTCCACTTT
TRBV28	.	TRBD2	TRBJ2-3	14	CASSMAGGSDTQYF	TGTGCCAGCAGTATGGCGGGAGGGTCAGATACGCAGTATTTT
TRBV3-1/TRBV3-2	.	.	TRBJ1-2	16	CASSQGNRAAKGGYTF	TGTGCCAGCAGCCAAGGGAACAGGGCCGCGAAGGGAGGCTACACCTTC
TRBV10-3	.	TRBD2	TRBJ2-1	15	CAISRSGSSYNEQFF	TGTGCCATCAGTCGTAGCGGGAGCTCCTACAATGAGCAGTTCTTC
TRBV6-5	.	TRBD2	TRBJ2-2	15	CASWGAGGLTGELFF	TGTGCCAGTTGGGGAGCGGGAGGGCTAACCGGGGAGCTGTTTTTT
TRBV18	few	TRBD2	TRBJ2-1	16	CASSPPWASGGNEQFF	TGTGCCAGCTCACCACCGTGGGCTAGCGGAGGGAATGAGCAGTTCTTC
TRBV7-2	.	TRBD1	TRBJ1-5	13	CASSPGQGQPQHF	TGTGCCAGCAGCCCGGGACAGGGCCAGCCCCAGCATTTT
TRBV6-6	.	TRBD1	TRBJ1-1	14	CASSYQDRGAEAFF	TGTGCCAGCAGTTACCAGGACAGGGGCGCTGAAGCTTTCTTT
TRBV27	.	.	TRBJ1-4	17	CASSPQVGGLGVEKLFF	TGTGCCAGCAGTCCGCAGGTCGGGGGTCTCGGGGTTGAAAAACTGTTTTTT
TRBV5-1	.	TRBD1	TRBJ2-1	15	CASSPGQGSYNEQFF	TGCGCCAGCAGCCCAGGACAGGGGTCATACAATGAGCAGTTCTTC
TRBV19	.	TRBD1	TRBJ1-5	17	CASSTTMDRGSNQPQHF	TGTGCCAGTAGTACCACTATGGACAGGGGTAGCAATCAGCCCCAGCATTTT
TRBV15	.	.	TRBJ1-5	12	CATRQGDQPQHF	TGTGCCACCAGGCAGGGCGATCAGCCCCAGCATTTT
TRBV27	.	.	TRBJ1-4	17	CASRRVTSAPTNEKLFF	TGTGCCAGCAGGAGGGTGACCTCCGCCCCCACTAATGAAAAACTGTTTTTT
TRBV28	.	.	TRBJ1-1	13	CASNGVGGTEAFF	TGTGCCAGCAACGGGGTGGGTGGCACTGAAGCTTTCTTT
TRBV4-1	.	.	TRBJ2-3	15	CASSQSAASTDTQYF	TGCGCCAGCAGCCAATCCGCGGCCAGCACAGATACGCAGTATTTT